This T cell receptor beta chain was profiled in a study of T cells after yellow fever vaccination (dated by TCRdb to between 2019 and 2020). As for the study more broadly: The SMART-Seq v4 Ultra Low Input RNA kit was used to prepare libraries from fractions with low cell numbers. Bulk PBMC replicates and cell subsets were isolated from blood drawn at multiple timepoints before and after both primary and secondary immunization. Two healthy male donors, one aged 18 to 30 and one aged 30 to 40 years, made up the cohort. To track T-cell clones before and after primary and booster YFV17D yellow fever vaccination, bulk TCR alpha and beta repertoires were sequenced longitudinally. The paper's findings and limits, for the study overall: Computational filtering was required because FACS-sorted repertoires could contain abundant contaminating clonotypes from the bulk population. Only a couple of donors were included in the study, so the extent to which the findings can be generalized is limited. A small share of clonotypes occurred in both CD4 and CD8 compartments, likely arising from convergent recombination. Compared with the primary T-cell response, the secondary T-cell response was weaker but faster, peaking on day 5 rather than day 15. After the booster, most of the clones that had expanded following primary vaccination were detected again (just under 97% of CD4 and around 90% of CD8), which suggests that memory was broadly maintained.

Sequences ENHRY (CDR1) and SYGVKD (CDR2) are obtained from the germline V gene. V drops 4 bases and J drops 2 bases, leaving 13 bases in between. From its cysteine to its phenylalanine, the CDR3 spans 15 amino acids. Only the CDR3 region is kept as DNA, spanning 45 bases read in frame from base 1. TCR cDNA was synthesized by 5'RACE template switching, which introduced a universal primer site and unique molecular identifiers. Priming for cDNA synthesis came from both the TCR alpha and TCR beta constant segments. Two PCR steps were used to amplify libraries, with sample barcodes and sequencing adapters being added in the second step. Sequencing of libraries was done on Illumina HiSeq 2500 (2x100 bp) or NovaSeq (2x150 bp). In the source study's methods: Reads were demultiplexed and collapsed into UMI consensus sequences with MIGEC, and V(D)J alignment was performed with MiXCR. Vaccine-responding clonotypes were defined with edgeR using replicate PBMC samples, requiring FDR below 0.01 and a log2 fold change above 5 up to day 15. Bulk clonotypes were assigned CD4 or CD8 identity according to which sequenced CD4 or CD8 repertoire held them at higher abundance. The raw public data were reprocessed by TCRdb itself: fastp quality trimming at Q25, MiXCR clonotype calling, in-frame beta chains only. Duplicate CDR3 protein sequences are folded into a single record with the most common DNA and genes. The authors' filters were not applied to this entry. Across this sample there are about 75,000 distinct CDR3 sequences, with around 7.9% seen only once. The top ten clonotypes cover approximately 30% of the sample.

This clonotype appeared many times. No antigen is known for it. Within one base of it there is no much larger clone, and no base qualities were kept. The intended sense of this specimen's treatment or condition label: live attenuated yellow fever vaccine strain. PBMCs were isolated from peripheral blood using a standard Ficoll-Paque protocol. Dynabeads CD4 and CD8 positive selection kits were used to isolate the CD4 and CD8 T-cell fractions. TriZol was used to extract RNA from bulk PBMCs, from CD4 and CD8 fractions, and from dextramer-positive and dextramer-negative fractions. Material: CD8+ T cells sorted from PBMCs, obtained around 10 days after the first yellow fever vaccination. The V and J segments used are TRBV10-3 and TRBJ2-3; the D element might be TRBD1 or TRBD2, as each aligns at 5 bases. This receptor was identified in a man aged 18 to 30 who received the YFV17D yellow fever vaccine. Here the CDR3 is given as CAISGQGTYTDTQYF. The nucleotide sequence is given as TGTGCCATCAGTGGACAAGGGACCTACACAGATACGCAGTATTTT.